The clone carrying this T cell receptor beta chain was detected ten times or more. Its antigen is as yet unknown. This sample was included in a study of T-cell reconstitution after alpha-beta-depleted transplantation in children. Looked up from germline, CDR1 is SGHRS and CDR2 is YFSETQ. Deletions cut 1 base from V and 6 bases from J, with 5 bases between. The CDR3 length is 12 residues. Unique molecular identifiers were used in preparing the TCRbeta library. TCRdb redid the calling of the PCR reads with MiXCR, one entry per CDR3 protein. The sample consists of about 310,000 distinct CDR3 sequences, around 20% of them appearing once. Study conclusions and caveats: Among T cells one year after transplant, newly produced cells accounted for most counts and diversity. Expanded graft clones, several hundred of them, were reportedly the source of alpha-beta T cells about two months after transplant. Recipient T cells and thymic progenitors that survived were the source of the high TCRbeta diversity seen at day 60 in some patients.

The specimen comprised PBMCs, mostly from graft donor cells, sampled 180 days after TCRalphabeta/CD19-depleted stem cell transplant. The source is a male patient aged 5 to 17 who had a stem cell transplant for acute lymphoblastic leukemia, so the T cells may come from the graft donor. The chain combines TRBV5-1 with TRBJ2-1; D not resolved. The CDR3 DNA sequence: TGCGCCAGCAGCTTGTTAATCAATGAGCAGTTCTTC. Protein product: CASSLLINEQFF.